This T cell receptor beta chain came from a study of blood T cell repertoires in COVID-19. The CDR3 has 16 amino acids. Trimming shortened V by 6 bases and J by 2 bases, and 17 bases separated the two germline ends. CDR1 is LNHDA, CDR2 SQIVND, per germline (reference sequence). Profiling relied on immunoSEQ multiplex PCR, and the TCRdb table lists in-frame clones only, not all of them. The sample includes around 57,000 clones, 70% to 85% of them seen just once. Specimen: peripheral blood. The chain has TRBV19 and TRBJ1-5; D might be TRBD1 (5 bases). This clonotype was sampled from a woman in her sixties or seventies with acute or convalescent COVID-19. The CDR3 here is CASSTIQGIGNQPQHF. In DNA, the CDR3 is TGTGCCAGTAGCACCATCCAGGGTATCGGCAATCAGCCCCAGCATTTT.